The source of this T cell receptor (beta chain) is a study of cytomegalovirus exposure and HLA in healthy donors. Findings of the study overall: 150 to 200 TCR beta chains were listed as cytomegalovirus-associated. Reports described diagnosis of cytomegalovirus status by the classifier as highly specific and sensitive. Clusters of TCRs from the first cohort tended to co-occur in the roughly 120 validation repertoires (as a later analysis found).

Profiled with immunoSEQ multiplex PCR; TCRdb holds only in-frame clones, not every one. The sample comprises more than 110,000 clones, around nine tenths of which are singletons, and approximately 8% rests with the top ten. Notes on this clone: Its target is not known.

V dropped 5 bases and J dropped 5 bases, with 13 bases sitting between them. CDR3 size: 13 residues. CDR1 is SGHRS, CDR2 YFSETQ, per germline. The sequence was collected from a woman aged 18 to 35 in good health and CMV-seropositive. Sequencing was performed on PBMCs. The gene calls are TRBV5-1 and TRBJ2-5, with D possibly being TRBD2 (6 bases). CDR3 residues: CASRSGEGETQYF. CDR3 coding DNA: TGCGCCAGCAGGTCGGGGGAAGGGGAGACCCAGTACTTC.